The rows below give T cell receptor beta chains drawn from one sample of a study of T cell responses to AZD1222 COVID-19 vaccine. Measured with immunoSEQ multiplex PCR; TCRdb has only the in-frame clones, and not every one. The table includes 130,000 to 150,000 clones, approximately 90% detected once. Sample: peripheral blood, taken on day 0 of AZD1222 vaccination. These receptor sequences come from an adult in good health. CDR3s leave out the opening cysteine and the closing phenylalanine or tryptophan.

TRBJ2-3 | TRBV19 | ASSPRGGGVADTQY
TRBJ2-7 | TRBV24-1 | ATQGSSYEQY
TRBJ2-1 | TRBV3-1/TRBV3-2 | ASRGRQGSYNEQF
TRBJ1-1 | TRBV5-4 | ASSLAGGENTEAF
TRBJ2-7 | TRBV6-5 | ASSRVTGVEQY
TRBJ1-2 | TRBV28 | ASSLQGLLDYGYT
TRBJ1-5 | TRBV19 | ASSIGRVPQPQH
TRBJ2-3 | TRBV9 | ASSLGLTDTQY
TRBJ2-7 | TRBV7-2 | ASSLTRGQGEQY
TRBJ1-6 | TRBV28 | ASRIGRLNSPLH
TRBJ2-1 | TRBV15 | ATSSTRDSYNEQF
TRBJ2-7 | TRBV28 | AIDPGTGSHEQY
TRBJ1-2 | TRBV10-2 | ASMGTGTYGYT
TRBJ1-1 | TRBV18 | ASSPRQGEAEAF
TRBJ2-7 | TRBV5-4 | ASSPGTGASYEQY
TRBJ2-7 | TRBV5-6 | ASSLVASGSYEQY
TRBJ2-7 | TRBV6-1 | ASSDTYEQY
TRBJ2-5 | TRBV2 | ASSPDSGQRETQY
TRBJ2-7 | TRBV28 | ASTTSRGLYYEQY
TRBJ2-7 | TRBV12-3/TRBV12-4 | ASSLWSADEQY
TRBJ1-5 | TRBV19 | ASSIDPRGNQHDSNQPQH
TRBJ2-7 | TRBV7-3 | ASSPDGYEQY
TRBJ2-1 | TRBV28 | ASSLYGLANEQF
TRBJ2-1 | TRBV6-4 | ASSALAGEDEQF
TRBJ2-1 | TRBV28 | ASSPGTRRDEQF
TRBJ1-2 | TRBV18 | ASSPYGKGVDYGYT
TRBJ2-7 | TRBV29-1 | SVLPGTGGGEQY
TRBJ2-7 | TRBV6-6 | ASSLLNMDRGEFEVGEQY
TRBJ1-1 | TRBV7-2 | ASSLAFRGGEVNTEAF